Detailed here is one TCR beta chain. The antigen is undetermined. Expressed TCRB transcripts were sequenced after all isolated RNA was converted to cDNA. The data were produced by immunoSEQ multiplex PCR, yet TCRdb's version contains in-frame clones alone and is incomplete. The sample gives about 150,000 clones, 10% to 15% of which show up once; about 1.3% is in the top ten. Via the markers CD45RO/CCR7/CD25/CD127/CD95/CD27, stem cell-like memory, regulatory, central memory and naive CD4+ cells were sorted. This specimen comes from a study of beta chain features in type 1 diabetes. Notes on the study in general: TCRB CDR3 length was moderately but significantly reduced in all four CD4+ subsets of Type 1 diabetes patients.

V lost 8 bases and J lost 1; bases outside the gene matches: 3. This CDR3 has 13 amino acids. Germline V lookup: CDR1 SNHLY, CDR2 FYNNEI. Sequenced sample: central memory CD4+ T cells from blood. The V and J genes are TRBV2 and TRBJ1-1; 8 bases are a match to TRBD1. This clonotype was sampled from a man aged 18-30 years with type 1 diabetes. The CDR3 coding sequence is TGTGCCAGCTTACAGGGGGAGAACACTGAAGCTTTCTTT. Protein sequence: CASLQGENTEAFF.